Below, 18 T cell receptor beta chains from the same sample are listed, as sequenced in a study of cytomegalovirus exposure and HLA in healthy donors. The PCR ran on 60 Vbeta and 13 Jbeta primers. The data were produced by immunoSEQ multiplex PCR, yet TCRdb's version contains in-frame clones alone and is incomplete. Of 130,000 to 150,000 clones in the sample, more than 70% were seen once. The sequenced sample consisted of PBMCs. The receptor set was obtained from a male donor in good health and CMV-seropositive.

This chain connects TRBV5-4 to TRBJ2-7; TRBD1 agrees at 7 bases. Germline V gene sequence: CDR1 SGHNT, CDR2 YYREEE (reference sequence). The CDR3 runs 13 residues. The junction had 2 bases not matched to a gene; V was cut back by 2 bases and J by 3 bases. Here the CDR3 DNA reads TGTGCCAGCAGCTTCAACAGGGGCTACGAGCAGTACTTC. It encodes CASSFNRGYEQYF.

The rearrangement joins TRBV2 to TRBJ2-5; D perhaps matches TRBD2 (5 bases). Germline CDR1 SNHLY, CDR2 FYNNEI. The CDR3 runs to 14 residues. Between the trimmed V and J ends, which lost 5 bases and 4 bases, there was a span of 14 bases. The CDR3 region has the DNA TGTGCCAGCAGTCCGTGGTTAGAGGGAGAGACCCAGTACTTC. It yields the protein CASSPWLEGETQYF.

V gene TRBV15 combines with J gene TRBJ2-3; 10 nucleotides agree with TRBD2. Trimming cost V 5 bases and J 0 bases; bases outside gene matches: 14. CDR1 is LNHNV and CDR2 is YYDKDF in the germline V gene (reference sequence). The CDR3 has 19 amino acids. CDR3 in DNA: TGTGCCACCAGCCTATCTAGCGGGAGAGGCGTAGCTAGCACAGATACGCAGTATTTT. It specifies CATSLSSGRGVASTDTQYF.

For the CDR3, the DNA is TGTGCCAGCAGCGTAGAAGAACCTGGGCCCTCTGGAAACACCATATATTTT. This gives the protein CASSVEEPGPSGNTIYF. The chain couples TRBV9 to TRBJ1-3; D ambiguous. The CDR3 loop spans 17 amino acids. Trimming took 0 bases from V and 0 from J, leaving 13 bases between them. Germline V gene data show CDR1 as SGDLS and CDR2 as YYNGEE.

The rearrangement joins TRBV5-1 to TRBJ2-7; possible D gene TRBD1, 6 bases. The CDR3 is made up of 13 amino acids. Germline CDR1 reads SGHRS; CDR2 reads YFSETQ. The V and J ends lost 3 bases and 2 bases respectively, with 9 bases between them. CDR3 coding DNA: TGCGCCAGCAGCTCCCGGACAGCCTACGAGCAGTACTTC. Translating gives CASSSRTAYEQYF.

The sample holds one count of this clone. This chain links TRBV7-2 with TRBJ1-1, with D possibly being TRBD1 (5 bases). Deletions cut 5 bases from V and 0 bases from J, with 19 bases between. CDR1 is SGHTA, CDR2 FQGNSA, per germline. This CDR3 spans 17 amino acids. The CDR3 is CASSPRGTSLMNTEAFF. CDR3 coding DNA: TGTGCCAGCAGCCCCCGGGGGACGTCCTTAATGAACACTGAAGCTTTCTTT. Complete variable domain (other parts from reference TRBV7-2 and TRBJ1-1): GAGVSQSPSNKVTEKGKDVELRCDPISGHTALYWYRQSLGQGLEFLIYFQGNSAPDKSGLPSDRFSAERTGGSVSTLTIQRTQQEDSAVYLCASSPRGTSLMNTEAFFGQGTRLTVV.

This chain joins TRBV5-8 and TRBJ2-1; 10 bases fit TRBD2. V lost 4 bases to trimming and J lost 6 bases; unmatched junction nucleotides: 7. CDR1 and CDR2 from the germline V gene are SGHTS and YDEGEE. The CDR3 covers 15 residues. The CDR3 protein is CASSLSGRRVNEQFF. For the CDR3, the DNA is TGTGCCAGCAGCCTTAGCGGGAGGCGGGTCAATGAGCAGTTCTTC.

In this sample, this clone turned up a few times. The DNA of the CDR3 is TGTGCCAGCAGTCACAGGGAAGCTTTCTTT. Its protein product is CASSHREAFF. The genes are TRBV28 and TRBJ1-1, with D possibly matching TRBD1 (5 bases). Germline V gives CDR1 MDHEN, CDR2 SYDVKM. The CDR3 sequence is 10 residues long. Trimming cost V 5 bases and J 8 bases, with 6 bases left between them.

The chain couples TRBV19 to TRBJ1-5, with D perhaps matching TRBD1 (6 bases). The V end was cut by 5 bases, the J end by 5 bases, with 10 bases between. The CDR3 consists of 13 residues. Germline-derived CDR1 and CDR2 are LNHDA and SQIVND (reference sequence). Written as DNA, the CDR3 is TGTGCCAGTAGTCTGCCAGGGGATCAGCCCCAGCATTTT. Amino acids: CASSLPGDQPQHF.

By share, this clone counts as medium-sized. The CDR3 reads CASSQDRSGYEAFF. The CDR3 DNA reads TGCGCCAGCAGCCAAGATCGTTCCGGGTATGAAGCTTTCTTT. J is TRBJ1-1 and V is TRBV4-3; D is unresolved. The CDR3 is made up of 14 amino acids. Trimming shortened V by 0 bases and J by 7 bases, and 12 bases separated the two germline ends. Germline assignment: CDR1 LGHNA and CDR2 YSLEER.

The chain couples TRBV11-2 to TRBJ1-5; D is unclear. The CDR3 totals 15 residues. Looked up from germline, CDR1 is SGHAT and CDR2 is FQNNGV. V lost 5 bases, J lost 4 bases, and 15 bases lay in between. In DNA form, the CDR3 reads TGTGCCAGCAGCCGAGGGCTTTCGGATAATCAGCCCCAGCATTTT. Protein sequence: CASSRGLSDNQPQHF. The complete variable domain, with remaining parts taken from reference TRBV11-2 and TRBJ1-5, reads EAGVAQSPRYKIIEKRQSVAFWCNPISGHATLYWYQQILGQGPKLLIQFQNNGVVDDSQLPKDRFSAERLKGVDSTLKIQPAKLEDSAVYLCASSRGLSDNQPQHFGDGTRLSIL.

In its sample, this clone was seen a few times. The V gene is TRBV7-9, the J gene TRBJ2-2, with D perhaps TRBD2 (5 bases). V dropped 6 bases and J dropped 2 bases, with 13 bases sitting between them. Per germline, CDR1 SEHNR and CDR2 FQNEAQ (reference sequence). The CDR3 sequence is 15 residues long. The CDR3 is CASSPYGVNTGELFF. The CDR3 bases are TGTGCCAGCAGTCCGTACGGGGTTAACACCGGGGAGCTGTTTTTT.

This clone was picked up a small number of times. This chain links TRBV7-9 with TRBJ1-2; 7 nucleotides agree with TRBD1. The CDR3 extends over 15 amino acids. The V and J ends lost 0 bases and 7 bases, in that order; junction bases with no gene match: 8. From germline, CDR1 is SEHNR and CDR2 FQNEAQ (reference sequence). The CDR3 protein is CASSLASDRDTGYTF. The DNA for the CDR3 is TGTGCCAGCAGCTTAGCGTCCGACAGGGATACTGGCTACACCTTC. The full variable domain, completed using reference TRBV7-9 and TRBJ1-2, is DTGVSQNPRHKITKRGQNVTFRCDPISEHNRLYWYRQTLGQGPEFLTYFQNEAQLEKSRLLSDRFSAERPKGSFSTLEIQRTEQGDSAMYLCASSLASDRDTGYTFGSGTRLTVV.

The chain combines TRBV7-6 with TRBJ1-1; maybe TRBD1 (6 bases). Germline V gives CDR1 SGHVS, CDR2 FNYEAQ. Deletions cut 5 bases from V and 1 base from J, with 14 bases between. This CDR3 is built from 15 residues. CDR3 DNA: TGTGCCAGCAGCGCTAGAGGGGGTAGGAACACTGAAGCTTTCTTT. This gives the protein CASSARGGRNTEAFF.

The chain has TRBV21-1 and TRBJ1-4; whether TRBD1, the table's D call, matches the DNA was not checked. TRBV21-1 is termed a pseudogene. The CDR3 has 17 amino acids. CDR3 bases: TGTGCCAGCAGCAAAAGGGGACACAGGGCTCGCCATGAAAAACTGTTTTTT. It codes for CASSKRGHRARHEKLFF.

The rearrangement uses TRBV28 and TRBJ1-4, with D possibly TRBD1 on 5 matching bases. The CDR3 totals 14 residues. The V end lost 1 base, the J end lost 5 bases, and 8 bases lay between the germline ends. Germline CDR1 reads MDHEN; CDR2 reads SYDVKM. CDR3 sequence reads: CASSLFGGNEKLFF. CDR3 bases: TGTGCCAGCAGTTTATTCGGGGGGAATGAAAAACTGTTTTTT. Variable domain in full (rest from reference TRBV28 and TRBJ1-4): DVKVTQSSRYLVKRTGEKVFLECVQDMDHENMFWYRQDPGLGLRLIYFSYDVKMKEKGDIPEGYSVSREKKERFSLILESASTNQTSMYLCASSLFGGNEKLFFGSGTQLSVL.

The chain is built from TRBV7-3 and TRBJ2-5; 11 bases agree with TRBD2. J was trimmed by 3 bases and V by 5 bases; bases with no gene match: 5. This CDR3 spans 15 amino acids. Germline CDR1 and CDR2: SGHTA and FQGTGA. The CDR3 DNA reads as TGTGCCAGCAGCCCCCGACTAGCGGGAAAAGAGACCCAGTACTTC. Its translation: CASSPRLAGKETQYF.

This clone was seen only a few times. The V call is TRBV9, the J call TRBJ2-1, with no clear D. V dropped 0 bases and J dropped 8 bases, with 12 bases sitting between them. The germline V gene has CDR1 SGDLS and CDR2 YYNGEE. This CDR3 comprises 14 residues. The CDR3, as DNA: TGTGCCAGCAGCGTAGTAGGCGGCGCCTATGAGCAGTTCTTC. Amino acids: CASSVVGGAYEQFF.